Below, 22 T cell receptor beta chains from the same sample are listed, as sequenced in a study of T cell responses to AZD1222 COVID-19 vaccine. Generated by immunoSEQ multiplex PCR, the TCRdb table keeps only in-frame clones and is missing some. The sample contains roughly 120,000 clones, around 88% of which appear only once. Sequences were derived from peripheral blood, sampled on day 0 of AZD1222 vaccination. These receptors were collected from an adult in good health.

V usage is TRBV30 and J usage is TRBJ2-7, with D perhaps TRBD1 (6 bases). In germline, CDR1 is GTSNPN, CDR2 SVGIG (reference sequence). Between the trimmed V and J ends, which lost 3 bases and 0 bases, there was a span of 6 bases. This CDR3 has 12 residues. CDR3 in amino acids: CAWRDSSYEQYF. CDR3 in DNA: TGTGCCTGGAGGGACAGCTCCTACGAGCAGTACTTC.

The CDR3 coding sequence is TGTGCCTGGGAGGGTCGGGACAGGGGTTCACCCCTCCACTTT. Its protein product is CAWEGRDRGSPLHF. This chain connects TRBV30 to TRBJ1-6; 10 nucleotides line up with TRBD1. This CDR3 is built from 14 residues. Trimming at V came to 5 bases and at J to 9 bases, leaving 7 bases not matched to a gene. In germline, CDR1 is GTSNPN, CDR2 SVGIG (reference sequence).

The V and J genes are TRBV6-2 or TRBV6-3 and TRBJ2-1; D gene uncertain. This CDR3 spans 12 amino acids. Between the trimmed V and J ends, which lost 2 bases and 14 bases, there was a span of 13 bases. From germline, CDR1 is MNHEY and CDR2 SVGEGT. This CDR3 is CASSYPSTKEFF. The CDR3 coding sequence is TGTGCCAGCAGTTACCCGTCGACGAAGGAGTTCTTC.

V is TRBV20-1 and J is TRBJ2-7; D is possibly TRBD1 (6 bases). This CDR3 region has 11 residues. The ends were cut back, 6 bases at V and 3 bases at J, with 9 bases in the middle. Germline-derived CDR1 and CDR2 are DFQATT and SNEGSKA (reference sequence). This CDR3 is CSAGHSYEQYF. CDR3 nucleotide sequence: TGCAGTGCGGGACACAGCTACGAGCAGTACTTC.

The V call is TRBV13, the J call TRBJ2-7; possibly TRBD1 for D (6 bases). This CDR3 comprises 16 residues. Looked up from germline, CDR1 is PRHDT and CDR2 is FYEKMQ (reference sequence). V was shortened by 0 bases and J by 2 bases, with 14 bases between the two germline ends. CDR3 sequence reads: CASSLGPTRQAYEQYF. The CDR3 nucleotides are TGTGCCAGCAGCTTAGGCCCCACCCGACAGGCCTACGAGCAGTACTTC.

The CDR3 DNA reads as TGTGCCAGCAGTGAGGTGGATTTCTATGGCTACACCTTC. This codes for CASSEVDFYGYTF. The chain is built from TRBV2 and TRBJ1-2; no definite D call. Germline V CDR1 and CDR2: SNHLY, FYNNEI. This CDR3 spans 13 amino acids. With 3 bases removed from V and 4 bases from J, the gap between germline ends came to 9 bases.

This clone was detected only once. The chain employs TRBV5-1 and TRBJ2-1, with 11 bases matching TRBD2. The CDR3 sequence is 15 residues long. V lost 2 bases and J lost 7; bases outside the gene matches: 5. Per the germline V gene, CDR1 is SGHRS and CDR2 is YFSETQ. CDR3 nucleotide sequence: TGCGCCAGCAGCTTTAGTCTAGCGGGAGGTAATGAGCAGTTCTTC. This translates into CASSFSLAGGNEQFF.

The genes are TRBV21-1 and TRBJ2-3; TRBD2, as called in the table, went unchecked against the DNA. TRBV21-1 is assigned pseudogene status. This CDR3 is 20 amino acids long. CDR3 DNA sequence: TGTGCCAGCAGCAAAGGGCAAGAAAACTTCGCTAGCGAAGACACAGATACGCAGTATTTT. Protein product: CASSKGQENFASEDTDTQYF.

The V and J genes are TRBV24-1 and TRBJ1-5; the match to TRBD1 covers 7 bases. J gave up 0 bases and V 4 bases, and 5 bases lay outside the gene matches. CDR1 and CDR2 from the germline V gene are KGHDR and SFDVKD. This CDR3 is 16 amino acids long. CDR3 region: CATSEAGQDSNQPQHF. The CDR3 region has the DNA TGTGCCACCAGTGAAGCCGGACAGGATAGCAATCAGCCCCAGCATTTT.

The CDR3 sequence: CASSYGKGVSGYTF. The CDR3 DNA is TGTGCCAGCAGTTACGGAAAGGGGGTTAGTGGCTACACCTTC. V usage is TRBV6-5 and J usage is TRBJ1-2; perhaps TRBD1 as D (6 bases). V was cut by 2 bases and J by 7 bases, with 14 bases left in between. The CDR3 sequence is 14 residues long. Germline-derived CDR1 and CDR2 are MNHEY and SVGAGI.

The CDR3 sequence: CASSPQERQAGDIQYF. The DNA of the CDR3 is TGTGCCAGCAGCCCTCAAGAACGACAGGCCGGGGACATTCAGTACTTC. The chain uses TRBV9 and TRBJ2-4, with a tentative D call TRBD1 (6 bases). The length of the CDR3 is 16 residues. Germline CDR1 reads SGDLS; CDR2 reads YYNGEE. V gave up 4 bases and J gave up 8 bases, with 22 bases separating them.

The chain uses TRBV19 and TRBJ1-2; TRBD1 is a possible D gene (5 bases). Germline-derived CDR1 and CDR2 are LNHDA and SQIVND (reference sequence). The CDR3 sequence is 16 residues long. Trimming shortened V by 3 bases and J by 3 bases, and 17 bases separated the two germline ends. The DNA for the CDR3 is TGTGCCAGTAGTATGCCGGACATAGGCCTAGACTATGGCTACACCTTC. Protein: CASSMPDIGLDYGYTF.

This clone has just a few counts. This chain links TRBV30 with TRBJ2-7, with 7 bases fitting TRBD1. The CDR3 loop spans 16 amino acids. Germline trimming cut 5 bases from V and 0 bases from J; bases unmatched to any gene: 13. CDR1 is GTSNPN and CDR2 is SVGIG in the germline V gene (reference sequence). Written as DNA, the CDR3 is TGTGCCTGGCACCCTCGACAGGGACGATTCTCCTACGAGCAGTACTTC. This gives the protein CAWHPRQGRFSYEQYF.

This clone came up once. The genes are TRBV28 and TRBJ2-1, with a tentative D call TRBD2 (7 bases). The CDR3 has 13 amino acids. The germline V and J ends were trimmed by 7 bases and 9 bases, with 16 bases remaining between them. Germline CDR1 MDHEN, CDR2 SYDVKM. The CDR3: CASTAGAPSEQFF. The CDR3 DNA reads as TGTGCCAGCACCGCGGGGGCTCCCAGTGAGCAGTTCTTC.

This chain uses TRBV19 with TRBJ2-1; D not certain. Deletions cut 5 bases from V and 0 bases from J, with 14 bases between. From germline, CDR1 is LNHDA and CDR2 SQIVND (reference sequence). This CDR3 comprises 16 residues. The CDR3 DNA follows: TGTGCCAGTAGTGGCCCTGTAAAGAGCTCCTACAATGAGCAGTTCTTC. Its protein product is CASSGPVKSSYNEQFF.

The genes are TRBV7-6 and TRBJ2-1; 7 bases map to TRBD1. The CDR3 is 14 amino acids. Trimming took 1 base from V and 10 from J; bases not matched to a gene: 7. CDR1 is SGHVS, CDR2 FNYEAQ, per germline. The CDR3 DNA reads TGTGCCAGCAGCTTAGTAGGGGGCCTCGTGGAGCAGTTCTTC. Protein: CASSLVGGLVEQFF. Together with reference TRBV7-6 and TRBJ2-1, the CDR3 gives the full variable domain: GAGVSQSPRYKVTKRGQDVALRCDPISGHVSLYWYRQALGQGPEFLTYFNYEAQQDKSGLPNDRFSAERPEGSISTLTIQRTEQRDSAMYRCASSLVGGLVEQFFGPGTRLTVL.

J is TRBJ1-2 and V is TRBV30; D is uncertain. Trimming removed 0 bases at V and 7 bases at J, with 15 bases between. Germline loops: CDR1 GTSNPN, CDR2 SVGIG (reference sequence). The CDR3 extends over 14 amino acids. CDR3 nucleotides: TGTGCCTGGAGTGTTCAGCAGGCCCCGGGTGGCTACACCTTC. Translated: CAWSVQQAPGGYTF.

The gene calls are TRBV27 and TRBJ1-1, with D perhaps TRBD1 (5 bases). This CDR3 is built from 14 residues. Trimming took 5 bases from V and 1 from J, leaving 11 bases between them. Germline loops: CDR1 MNHEY, CDR2 SMNVEV (reference sequence). The CDR3 is CASSPGTANTEAFF. As DNA, the CDR3 is TGTGCCAGCAGTCCCGGGACGGCGAACACTGAAGCTTTCTTT.

The rearrangement links TRBV3-1 (or the pseudogene TRBV3-2) to TRBJ1-2; weak D call: TRBD1 (5 bases). Trimming took 0 bases from V and 3 from J, leaving 17 bases between them. The CDR3 length is 17 residues. Germline CDR1 is LGHDT and CDR2 is YNNKEL (reference sequence). CDR3 in amino acids: CASSQDQRGVPYYGYTF. CDR3 nucleotides: TGTGCCAGCAGCCAAGATCAGCGGGGGGTCCCCTACTATGGCTACACCTTC.

This clone has just one count. The rearrangement uses TRBV27 and TRBJ2-3, with 10 bases matching TRBD2. Trimming removed 7 bases from V and 3 bases from J; junction bases left unmatched: 10. CDR3 length: 16 amino acids. Germline CDR1 and CDR2: MNHEY and SMNVEV (reference sequence). The CDR3 region has the DNA TGTGCCAGCACCCTCCCTTTACTAGCGGGGACAGATACGCAGTATTTT. This gives the protein CASTLPLLAGTDTQYF.

In its sample, this clone was seen a few times. This rearrangement joins TRBV2 to TRBJ2-7; TRBD1 agrees at 8 bases. Germline V gene data show CDR1 as SNHLY and CDR2 as FYNNEI. The CDR3 contains 15 residues. After removal of 4 bases from V and 1 base from J, the junction contained 6 bases not matched to a gene. CDR3 DNA: TGTGCCAGCAGTGTAGGGACAGGAAGATCCTACGAGCAGTACTTC. Protein product: CASSVGTGRSYEQYF. The entire variable domain, with the rest obtained from reference TRBV2 and TRBJ2-7, is as follows: EPEVTQTPSHQVTQMGQEVILRCVPISNHLYFYWYRQILGQKVEFLVSFYNNEISEKSEIFDDQFSVERPDGSNFTLKIRSTKLEDSAMYFCASSVGTGRSYEQYFGPGTRLTVT.

The gene calls are TRBV3-1 (or the pseudogene TRBV3-2) and TRBJ2-6, with TRBD1 as a possible D gene (6 bases). Germline CDR1 reads LGHDT; CDR2 reads YNNKEL (reference sequence). CDR3 size: 15 residues. Trimming left V 3 bases short and J 2 bases short, with 8 bases between. CDR3 nucleotides: TGTGCCAGCAGCCAGAAGGGGGCTGGGGCCAACGTCCTGACTTTC. It encodes CASSQKGAGANVLTF.